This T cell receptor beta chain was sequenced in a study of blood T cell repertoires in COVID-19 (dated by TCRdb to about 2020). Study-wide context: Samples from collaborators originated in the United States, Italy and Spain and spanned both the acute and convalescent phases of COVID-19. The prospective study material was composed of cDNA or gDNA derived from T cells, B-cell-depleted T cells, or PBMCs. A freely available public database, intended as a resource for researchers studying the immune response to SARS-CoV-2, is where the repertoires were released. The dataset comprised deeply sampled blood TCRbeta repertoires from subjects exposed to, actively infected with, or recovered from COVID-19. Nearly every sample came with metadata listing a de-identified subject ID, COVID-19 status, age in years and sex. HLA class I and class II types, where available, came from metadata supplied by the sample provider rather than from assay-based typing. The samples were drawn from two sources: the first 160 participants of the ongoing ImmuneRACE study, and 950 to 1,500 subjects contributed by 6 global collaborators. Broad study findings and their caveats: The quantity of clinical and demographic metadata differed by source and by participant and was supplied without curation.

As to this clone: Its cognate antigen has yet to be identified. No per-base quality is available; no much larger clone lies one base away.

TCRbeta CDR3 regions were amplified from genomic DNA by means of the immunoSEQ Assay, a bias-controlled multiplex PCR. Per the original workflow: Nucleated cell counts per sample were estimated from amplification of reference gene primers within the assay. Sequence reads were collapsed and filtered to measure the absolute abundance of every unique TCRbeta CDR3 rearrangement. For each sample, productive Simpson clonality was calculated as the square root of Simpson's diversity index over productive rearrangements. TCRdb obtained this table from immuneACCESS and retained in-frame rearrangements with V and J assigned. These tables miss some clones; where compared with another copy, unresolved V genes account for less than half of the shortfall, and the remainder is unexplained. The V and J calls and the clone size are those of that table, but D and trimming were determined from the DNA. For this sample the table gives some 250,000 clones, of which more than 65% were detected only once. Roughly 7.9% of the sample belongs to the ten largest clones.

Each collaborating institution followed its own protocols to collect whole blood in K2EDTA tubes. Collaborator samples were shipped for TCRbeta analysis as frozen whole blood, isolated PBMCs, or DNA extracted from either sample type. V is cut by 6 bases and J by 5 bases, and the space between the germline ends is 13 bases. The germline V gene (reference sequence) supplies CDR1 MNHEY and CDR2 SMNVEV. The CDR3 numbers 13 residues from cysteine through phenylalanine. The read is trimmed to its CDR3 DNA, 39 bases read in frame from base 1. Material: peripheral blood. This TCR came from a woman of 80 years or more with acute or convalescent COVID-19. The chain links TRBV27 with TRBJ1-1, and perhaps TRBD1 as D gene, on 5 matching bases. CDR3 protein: CASRTGGGTEAFF. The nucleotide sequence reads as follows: TGTGCCAGCAGGACCGGGGGGGGGACTGAAGCTTTCTTT.